The 5 T cell receptor beta chains presented below share a single source sample, sequenced in a study of T cell changes during pregnancy in multiple sclerosis. TCRdb's copy holds only in-frame clones and misses some; the assay was immunoSEQ multiplex PCR. The sample yields more than 40,000 clones, approximately 87% seen once. The specimen comprised peripheral blood, sampled in the first trimester of pregnancy. The receptor source for this set is a female donor in good health, enrolled as a control in a pregnancy study.

The chain links TRBV6-5 to TRBJ2-5; D possibly corresponds to TRBD2 (5 bases). The V end lost 6 bases, the J end lost 2 bases, and 10 bases lay between the germline ends. The germline V gene encodes CDR1 MNHEY and CDR2 SVGAGI. The CDR3 has 13 residues. CDR3 nucleotide sequence: TGTGCCAGCAGCCCACCGGGGCAAGAGACCCAGTACTTC. The encoded protein is CASSPPGQETQYF.

Only a few counts were recorded for this clone. V is TRBV6-6 and J is TRBJ2-1, with 9 positions matching TRBD2. The V gene end was trimmed by 6 bases and the J gene end by 7 bases; junction bases not matched to a gene: 7. CDR1 is MNHNY, CDR2 SVGAGI, per germline (reference sequence). CDR3 length equals 14 residues. The CDR3 spells CASSGTSQGNEQFF. CDR3 nucleotide sequence: TGTGCCAGCAGCGGGACTAGCCAAGGGAATGAGCAGTTCTTC.

The J gene is TRBJ2-5, the V gene TRBV5-1, with a tentative D call TRBD1 (6 bases). The CDR3 spans 14 residues. Trimming cost V 2 bases and J 5 bases, with 13 bases left between them. Germline-derived CDR1 and CDR2 are SGHRS and YFSETQ. The DNA for the CDR3 is TGCGCCAGCAGCTTTACAGGGATTGCGGAGACCCAGTACTTC. Its translation: CASSFTGIAETQYF.

This chain links TRBV2 with TRBJ1-2; perhaps TRBD1 as D (5 bases). CDR1 SNHLY and CDR2 FYNNEI come from the germline V gene. There are 11 residues in the CDR3. V lost 7 bases and J lost 7, with 10 bases in between. Here the CDR3 DNA reads TGTGCCAGCACCAGGGAAGGTGGCTACACCTTC. It specifies CASTREGGYTF.

This rearrangement joins TRBV4-1 to TRBJ2-7; D might be TRBD2 (7 bases). Germline values: CDR1 MGHRA, CDR2 YSYEKL. Trimming removed 3 bases at V and 3 bases at J, with 21 bases between. This CDR3 comprises 17 residues. The DNA for the CDR3 is TGCGCCAGCAGCCATCCTCTAGGGGGGGGGCCGTTCTACGAGCAGTACTTC. Amino acid sequence: CASSHPLGGGPFYEQYF.